Here is one T cell receptor beta chain with its context. Its target is not known. The read gets to within 3 residues of the CDR3 end, and the germline J gene fills in the rest. This entry belongs to a study of Tregs in tolerant kidney transplant recipients. Whole-study context: Related graft donors supplied nonmyeloablative bone marrow transplants, and mixed chimerism was transient.

Overall study findings and caveats: Biological reproducibility was not directly addressed, but technical replication error appeared minimal.

CD4+CD25+CD127- Tregs, CD4+CD25- non-Tregs, CD4 and CD8 cells were sorted. TCRdb's copy holds only in-frame clones and misses some; the assay was immunoSEQ multiplex PCR. The sample's table shows 30,000 or so clones. Germline assignment: CDR1 MNHNS and CDR2 SASEGT. This CDR3 has 14 residues. Trimming left V 1 base short and J 2 bases short, with 9 bases between. The receptor comes from a human donor who received a combined kidney and bone marrow transplant. J is TRBJ2-7 and V is TRBV6-1; possibly TRBD1 for D (5 bases). This specimen consisted of CD8+ T cells from blood, obtained before the transplant. This chain's CDR3 is CASSEDRGPYEQYF. The sequenced CDR3 bases are TGTGCCAGCAGTGAAGATAGGGGTCCCTACGAG.